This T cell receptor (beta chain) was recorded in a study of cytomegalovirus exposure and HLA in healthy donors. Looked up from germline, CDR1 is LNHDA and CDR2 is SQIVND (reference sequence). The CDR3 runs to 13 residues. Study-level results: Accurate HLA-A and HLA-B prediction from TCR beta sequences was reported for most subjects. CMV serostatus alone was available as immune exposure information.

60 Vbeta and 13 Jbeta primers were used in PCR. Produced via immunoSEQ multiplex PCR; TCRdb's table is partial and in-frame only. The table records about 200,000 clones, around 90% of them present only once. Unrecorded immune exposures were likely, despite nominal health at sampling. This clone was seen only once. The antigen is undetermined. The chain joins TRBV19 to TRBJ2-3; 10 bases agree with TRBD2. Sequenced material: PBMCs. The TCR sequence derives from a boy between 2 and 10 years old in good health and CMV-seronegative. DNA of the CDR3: TGTGCAATTAGCGGGGGGTCCACAGATACGCAGTATTTT. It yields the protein CAISGGSTDTQYF.